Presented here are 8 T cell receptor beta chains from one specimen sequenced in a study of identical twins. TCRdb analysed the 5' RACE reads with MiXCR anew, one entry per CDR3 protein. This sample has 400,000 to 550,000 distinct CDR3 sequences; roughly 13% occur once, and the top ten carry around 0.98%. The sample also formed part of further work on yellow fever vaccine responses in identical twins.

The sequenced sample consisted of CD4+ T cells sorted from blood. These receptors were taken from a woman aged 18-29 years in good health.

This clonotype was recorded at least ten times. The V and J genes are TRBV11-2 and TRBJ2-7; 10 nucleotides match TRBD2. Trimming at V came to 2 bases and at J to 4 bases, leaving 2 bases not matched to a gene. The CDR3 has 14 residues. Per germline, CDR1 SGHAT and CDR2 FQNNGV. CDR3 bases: TGTGCCAGCAGCTTATCTAGCGGGAGATACGAGCAGTACTTC. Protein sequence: CASSLSSGRYEQYF.

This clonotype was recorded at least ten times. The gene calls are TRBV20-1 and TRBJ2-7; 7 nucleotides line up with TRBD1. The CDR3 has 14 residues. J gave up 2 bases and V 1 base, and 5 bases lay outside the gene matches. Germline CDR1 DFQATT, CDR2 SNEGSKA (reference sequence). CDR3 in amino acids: CSARGLDRAYEQYF. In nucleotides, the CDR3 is TGCAGTGCTAGAGGCTTAGACAGGGCCTACGAGCAGTACTTC.

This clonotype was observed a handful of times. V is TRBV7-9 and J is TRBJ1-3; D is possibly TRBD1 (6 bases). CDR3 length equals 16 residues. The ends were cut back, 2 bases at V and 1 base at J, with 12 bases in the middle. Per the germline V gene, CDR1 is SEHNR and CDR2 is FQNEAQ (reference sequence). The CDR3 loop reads CASSLNRDYSGNTIYF. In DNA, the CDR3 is TGTGCCAGCAGCTTAAACAGGGATTATTCTGGAAACACCATATATTTT.

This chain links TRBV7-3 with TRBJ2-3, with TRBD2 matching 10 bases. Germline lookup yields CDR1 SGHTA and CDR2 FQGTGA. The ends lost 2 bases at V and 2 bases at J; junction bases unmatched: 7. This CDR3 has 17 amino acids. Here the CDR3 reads CASSLAVAGGPTDTQYF. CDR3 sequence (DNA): TGTGCCAGCAGCTTAGCGGTAGCGGGGGGTCCCACAGATACGCAGTATTTT.

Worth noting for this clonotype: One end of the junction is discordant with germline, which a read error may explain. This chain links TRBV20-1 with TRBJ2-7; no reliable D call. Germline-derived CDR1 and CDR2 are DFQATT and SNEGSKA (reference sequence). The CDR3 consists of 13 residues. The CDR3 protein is CSSRGTTSYEQYF. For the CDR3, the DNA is TGCAGTTCTAGAGGAACAACATCCTACGAGCAGTACTTC.

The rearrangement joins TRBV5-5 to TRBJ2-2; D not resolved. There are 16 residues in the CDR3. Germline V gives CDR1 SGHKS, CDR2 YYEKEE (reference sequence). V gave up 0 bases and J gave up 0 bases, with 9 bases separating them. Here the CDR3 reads CASSLVAASNTGELFF. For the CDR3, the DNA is TGTGCCAGCAGCTTGGTCGCAGCCTCGAACACCGGGGAGCTGTTTTTT.

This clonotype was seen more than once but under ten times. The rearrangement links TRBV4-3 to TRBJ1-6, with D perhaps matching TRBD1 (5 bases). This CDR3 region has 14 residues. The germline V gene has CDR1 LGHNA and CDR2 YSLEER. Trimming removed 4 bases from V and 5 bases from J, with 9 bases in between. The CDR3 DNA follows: TGCGCCAGCAGCCCAGACAGAAATAATTCACCCCTCCACTTT. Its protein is CASSPDRNNSPLHF.

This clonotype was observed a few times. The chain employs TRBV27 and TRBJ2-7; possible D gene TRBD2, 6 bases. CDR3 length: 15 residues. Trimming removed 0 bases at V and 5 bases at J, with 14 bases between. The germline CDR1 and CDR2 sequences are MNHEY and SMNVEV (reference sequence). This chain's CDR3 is CASSLSIRGNHEQYF. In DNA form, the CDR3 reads TGTGCCAGCAGTTTATCCATCCGGGGGAACCACGAGCAGTACTTC.